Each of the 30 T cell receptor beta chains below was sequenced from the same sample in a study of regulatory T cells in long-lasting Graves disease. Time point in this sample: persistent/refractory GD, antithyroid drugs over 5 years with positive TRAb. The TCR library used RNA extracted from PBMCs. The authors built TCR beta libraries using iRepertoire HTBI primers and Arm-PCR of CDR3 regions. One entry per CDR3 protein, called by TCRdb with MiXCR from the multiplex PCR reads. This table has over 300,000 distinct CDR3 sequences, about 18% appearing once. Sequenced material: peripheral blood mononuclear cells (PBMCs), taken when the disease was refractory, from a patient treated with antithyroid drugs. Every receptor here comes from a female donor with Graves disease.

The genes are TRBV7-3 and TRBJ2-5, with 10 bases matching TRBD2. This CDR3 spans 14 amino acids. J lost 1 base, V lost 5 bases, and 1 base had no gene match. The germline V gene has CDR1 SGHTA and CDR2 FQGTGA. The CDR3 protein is CASSRTSGQETQYF. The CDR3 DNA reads TGTGCCAGCAGCCGGACTAGCGGCCAAGAGACCCAGTACTTC.

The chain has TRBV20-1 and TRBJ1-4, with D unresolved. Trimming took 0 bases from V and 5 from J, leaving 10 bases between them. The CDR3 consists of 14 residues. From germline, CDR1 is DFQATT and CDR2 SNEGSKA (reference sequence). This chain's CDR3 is CSARDRRWNEKLFF. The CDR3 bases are TGCAGTGCTAGAGATCGCAGGTGGAATGAAAAACTGTTTTTT.

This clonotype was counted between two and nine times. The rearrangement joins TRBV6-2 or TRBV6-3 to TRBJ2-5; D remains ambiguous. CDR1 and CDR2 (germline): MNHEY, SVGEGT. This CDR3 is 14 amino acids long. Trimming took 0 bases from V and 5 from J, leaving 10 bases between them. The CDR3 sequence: CASSYSTFRETQYF. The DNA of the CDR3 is TGTGCCAGCAGTTACTCCACTTTCCGGGAGACCCAGTACTTC.

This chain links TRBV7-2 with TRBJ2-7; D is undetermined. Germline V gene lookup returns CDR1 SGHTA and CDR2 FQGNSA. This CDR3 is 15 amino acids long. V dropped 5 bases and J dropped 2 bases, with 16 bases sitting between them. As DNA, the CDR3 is TGTGCCAGCAGCCCCCGGCAGACTGCGGCCTACGAGCAGTACTTC. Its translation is CASSPRQTAAYEQYF.

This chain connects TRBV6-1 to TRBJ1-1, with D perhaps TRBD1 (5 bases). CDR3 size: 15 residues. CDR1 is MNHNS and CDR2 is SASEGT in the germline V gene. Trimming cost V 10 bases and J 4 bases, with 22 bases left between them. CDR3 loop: CATCLGGGEGTEAFF. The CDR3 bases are TGTGCCACGTGCTTAGGTGGAGGGGAGGGCACTGAAGCTTTCTTT.

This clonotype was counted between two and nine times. In DNA, the CDR3 is TGTGCCAGCAGTTTATCAGCGGGGGGGCGGGGCATTCAGTACTTC. Protein product: CASSLSAGGRGIQYF. V and J are TRBV12-3 or TRBV12-4 and TRBJ2-4, with 10 positions matching TRBD2. There are 15 residues in the CDR3. V trimming: 2 bases; J trimming: 9 bases; junction bases outside the gene matches: 7.

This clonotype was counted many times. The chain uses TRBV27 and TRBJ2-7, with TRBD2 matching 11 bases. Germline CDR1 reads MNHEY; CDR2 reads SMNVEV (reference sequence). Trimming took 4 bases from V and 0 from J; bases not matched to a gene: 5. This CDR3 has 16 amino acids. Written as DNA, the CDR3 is TGTGCCAGCAGTTGGGGGGGGACTAGCGGCTCCTACGAGCAGTACTTC. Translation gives CASSWGGTSGSYEQYF.

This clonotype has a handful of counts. CDR3 residues: CASSFQGLNSPLHF. For the CDR3, the DNA is TGTGCCAGCAGCTTCCAGGGTTTGAACTCACCCCTCCACTTT. The chain uses TRBV7-9 and TRBJ1-6, with a tentative D call TRBD1 (5 bases). Trimming took 3 bases from V and 10 from J, leaving 13 bases between them. The V gene's germline CDR1 is SEHNR and CDR2 FQNEAQ (reference sequence). CDR3 length: 14 residues. Together with reference TRBV7-9 and TRBJ1-6, the CDR3 gives the full variable domain: DTGVSQNPRHKITKRGQNVTFRCDPISEHNRLYWYRQTLGQGPEFLTYFQNEAQLEKSRLLSDRFSAERPKGSFSTLEIQRTEQGDSAMYLCASSFQGLNSPLHFGNGTRLTVT.

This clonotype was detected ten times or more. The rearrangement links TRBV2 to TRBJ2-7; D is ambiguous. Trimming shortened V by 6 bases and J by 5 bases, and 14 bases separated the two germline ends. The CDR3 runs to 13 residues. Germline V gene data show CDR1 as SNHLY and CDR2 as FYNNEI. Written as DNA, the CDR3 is TGTGCCAGCAGGGTTTTTCGGAAGAACGAGCAGTACTTC. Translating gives CASRVFRKNEQYF.

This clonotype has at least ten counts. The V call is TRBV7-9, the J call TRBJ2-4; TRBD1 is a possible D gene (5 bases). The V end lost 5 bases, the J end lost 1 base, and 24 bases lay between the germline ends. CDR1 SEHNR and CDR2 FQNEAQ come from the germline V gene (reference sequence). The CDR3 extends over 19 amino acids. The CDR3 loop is CASSPREVGPRLAKNIQYF. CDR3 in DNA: TGTGCCAGCAGCCCCAGGGAAGTCGGTCCTCGGTTGGCCAAAAACATTCAGTACTTC.

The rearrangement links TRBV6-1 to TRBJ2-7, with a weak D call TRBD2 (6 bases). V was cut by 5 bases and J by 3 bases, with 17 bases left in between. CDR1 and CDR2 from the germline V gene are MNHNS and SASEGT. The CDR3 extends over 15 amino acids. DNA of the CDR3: TGTGCCAGCAGTCATAAAGCGGGCCCAGGCTACGAGCAGTACTTC. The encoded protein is CASSHKAGPGYEQYF.

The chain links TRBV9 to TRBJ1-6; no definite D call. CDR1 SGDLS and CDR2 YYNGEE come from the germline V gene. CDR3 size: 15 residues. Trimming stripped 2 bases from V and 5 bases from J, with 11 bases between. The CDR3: CASSVRAADNSPLHF. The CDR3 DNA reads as TGTGCCAGCAGCGTGAGGGCCGCGGATAATTCACCCCTCCACTTT.

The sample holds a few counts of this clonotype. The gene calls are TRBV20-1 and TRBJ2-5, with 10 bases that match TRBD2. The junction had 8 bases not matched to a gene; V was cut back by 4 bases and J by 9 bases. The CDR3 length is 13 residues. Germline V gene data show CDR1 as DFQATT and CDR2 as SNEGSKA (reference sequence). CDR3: CSAKLAGVGAQYF. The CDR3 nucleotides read TGCAGTGCTAAGCTAGCGGGGGTGGGGGCCCAGTACTTC.

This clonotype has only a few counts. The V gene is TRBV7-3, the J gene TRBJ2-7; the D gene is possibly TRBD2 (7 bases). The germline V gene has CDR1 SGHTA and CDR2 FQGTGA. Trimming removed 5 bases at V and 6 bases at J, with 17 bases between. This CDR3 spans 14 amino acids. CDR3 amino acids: CASSTTGRGSEQYF. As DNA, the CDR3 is TGTGCCAGCAGCACCACAGGGAGGGGTAGCGAGCAGTACTTC.

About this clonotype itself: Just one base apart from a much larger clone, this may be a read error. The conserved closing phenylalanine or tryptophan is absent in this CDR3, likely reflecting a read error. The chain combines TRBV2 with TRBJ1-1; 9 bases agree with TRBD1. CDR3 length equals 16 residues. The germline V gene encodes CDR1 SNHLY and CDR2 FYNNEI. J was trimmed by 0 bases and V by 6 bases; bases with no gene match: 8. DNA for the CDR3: TGTGCCAGCAGGCCGGACAGGGGCAAAATGAACACTGAAGCTTTCGTT. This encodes CASRPDRGKMNTEAFV.

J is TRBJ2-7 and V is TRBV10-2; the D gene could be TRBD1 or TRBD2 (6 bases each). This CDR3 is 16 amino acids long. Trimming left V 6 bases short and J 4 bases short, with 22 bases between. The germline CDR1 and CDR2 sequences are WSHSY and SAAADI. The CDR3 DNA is TGCGCCAGCAGCTTGGCCACCCGTGGGGGGCTGTACGAGCAGTACTTC. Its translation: CASSLATRGGLYEQYF.

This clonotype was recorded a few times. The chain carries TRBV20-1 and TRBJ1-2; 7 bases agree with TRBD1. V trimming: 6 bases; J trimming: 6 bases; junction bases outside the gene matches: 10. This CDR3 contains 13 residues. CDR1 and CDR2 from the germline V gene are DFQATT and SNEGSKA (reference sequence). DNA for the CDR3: TGCAGTGCCACACAGGGGTTAAGTGATGGCTACACCTTC. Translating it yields CSATQGLSDGYTF.

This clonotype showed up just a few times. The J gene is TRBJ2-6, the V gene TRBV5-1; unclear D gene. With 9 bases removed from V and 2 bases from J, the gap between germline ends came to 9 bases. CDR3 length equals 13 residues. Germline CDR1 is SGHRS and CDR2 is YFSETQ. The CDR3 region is CATTSPGANVLTF. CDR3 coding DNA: TGCGCCACCACGAGTCCTGGGGCCAACGTCCTGACTTTC.

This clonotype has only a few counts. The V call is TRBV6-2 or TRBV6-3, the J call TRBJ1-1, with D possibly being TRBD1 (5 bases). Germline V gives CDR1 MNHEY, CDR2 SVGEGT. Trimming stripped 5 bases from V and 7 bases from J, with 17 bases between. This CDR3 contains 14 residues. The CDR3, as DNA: TGTGCCAGCAGTGATCGACAGAAAGGTGGTGAAGCTTTCTTT. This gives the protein CASSDRQKGGEAFF.

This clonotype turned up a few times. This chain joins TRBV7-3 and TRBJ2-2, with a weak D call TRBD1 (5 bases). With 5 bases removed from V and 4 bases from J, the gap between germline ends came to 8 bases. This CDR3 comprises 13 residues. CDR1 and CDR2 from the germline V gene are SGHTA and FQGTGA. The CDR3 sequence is CASSRGPTGELFF. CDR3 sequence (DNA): TGTGCCAGCAGCAGGGGTCCCACCGGGGAGCTGTTTTTT.

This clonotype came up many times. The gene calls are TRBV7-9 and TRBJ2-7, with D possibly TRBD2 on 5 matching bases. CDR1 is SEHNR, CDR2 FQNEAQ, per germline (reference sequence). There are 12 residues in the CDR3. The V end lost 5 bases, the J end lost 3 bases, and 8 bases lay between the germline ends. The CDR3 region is CASSVLVYEQYF. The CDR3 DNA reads TGTGCCAGCAGCGTACTAGTCTACGAGCAGTACTTC.

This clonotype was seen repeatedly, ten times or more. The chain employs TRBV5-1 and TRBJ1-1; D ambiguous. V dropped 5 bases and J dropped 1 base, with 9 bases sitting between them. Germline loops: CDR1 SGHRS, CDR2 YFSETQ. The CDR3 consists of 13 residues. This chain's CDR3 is CASSYDKNTEAFF. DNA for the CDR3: TGCGCCAGCAGTTACGACAAGAACACTGAAGCTTTCTTT.

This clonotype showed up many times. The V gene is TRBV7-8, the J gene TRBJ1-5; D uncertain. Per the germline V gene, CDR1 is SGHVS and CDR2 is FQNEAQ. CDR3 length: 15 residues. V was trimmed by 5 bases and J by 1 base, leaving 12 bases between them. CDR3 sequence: CASSPSRISNQPQHF. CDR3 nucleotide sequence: TGTGCCAGCAGCCCATCTCGAATCAGCAATCAGCCCCAGCATTTT.

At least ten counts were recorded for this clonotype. The CDR3 protein is CASSLVVRASEAILETQYF. As DNA, the CDR3 is TGTGCCAGCAGCTTGGTAGTCAGAGCCTCTGAAGCAATCTTGGAGACCCAGTACTTC. The chain couples TRBV5-8 to TRBJ2-5; D not certain. The CDR3 length is 19 residues. The germline V gene has CDR1 SGHTS and CDR2 YDEGEE. V was cut by 0 bases and J by 5 bases, with 26 bases left in between. Supplemented by reference TRBV5-8 and TRBJ2-5, the full variable domain reads EAGVTQSPTHLIKTRGQQATLRCSPISGHTSVYWYQQALGLGLQFLLWYDEGEERNRGNFPPRFSGRQFPNYSSELNVNALELEDSALYLCASSLVVRASEAILETQYFGPGTRLLVL.

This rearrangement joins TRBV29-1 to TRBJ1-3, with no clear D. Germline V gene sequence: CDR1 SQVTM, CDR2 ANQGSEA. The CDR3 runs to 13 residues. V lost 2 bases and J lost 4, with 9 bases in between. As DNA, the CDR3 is TGCAGCGTTGAAAGTTTAGCGGGAAACACCATATATTTT. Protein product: CSVESLAGNTIYF.

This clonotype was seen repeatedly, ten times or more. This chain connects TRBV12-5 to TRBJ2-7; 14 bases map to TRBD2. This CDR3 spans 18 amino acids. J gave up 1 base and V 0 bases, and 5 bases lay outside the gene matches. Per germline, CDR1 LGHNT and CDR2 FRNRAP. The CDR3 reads CASGLVLWTSGGSYEQYF. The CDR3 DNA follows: TGTGCTAGTGGTTTGGTCCTCTGGACTAGCGGGGGGTCCTACGAGCAGTACTTC. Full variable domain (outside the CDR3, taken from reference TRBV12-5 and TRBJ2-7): DARVTQTPRHKVTEMGQEVTMRCQPILGHNTVFWYRQTMMQGLELLAYFRNRAPLDDSGMPKDRFSAEMPDATLATLKIQPSEPRDSAVYFCASGLVLWTSGGSYEQYFGPGTRLTVT.

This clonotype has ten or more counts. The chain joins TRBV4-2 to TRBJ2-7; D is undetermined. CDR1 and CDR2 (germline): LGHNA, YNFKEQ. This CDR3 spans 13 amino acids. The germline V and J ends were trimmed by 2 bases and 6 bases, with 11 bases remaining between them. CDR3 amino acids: CASSQSWGVEQYF. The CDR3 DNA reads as TGTGCCAGCAGCCAATCATGGGGTGTCGAGCAGTACTTC.

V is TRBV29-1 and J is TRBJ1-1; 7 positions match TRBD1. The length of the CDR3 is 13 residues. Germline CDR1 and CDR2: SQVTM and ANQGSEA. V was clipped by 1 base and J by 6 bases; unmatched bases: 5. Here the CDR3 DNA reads TGCAGCGTTGAAGTAATAACAGGGGCTGAAGCTTTCTTT. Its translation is CSVEVITGAEAFF. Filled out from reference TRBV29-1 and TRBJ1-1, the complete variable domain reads SAVISQKPSRDICQRGTSLTIQCQVDSQVTMMFWYRQQPGQSLTLIATANQGSEATYESGFVIDKFPISRPNLTFSTLTVSNMSPEDSSIYLCSVEVITGAEAFFGQGTRLTVV.

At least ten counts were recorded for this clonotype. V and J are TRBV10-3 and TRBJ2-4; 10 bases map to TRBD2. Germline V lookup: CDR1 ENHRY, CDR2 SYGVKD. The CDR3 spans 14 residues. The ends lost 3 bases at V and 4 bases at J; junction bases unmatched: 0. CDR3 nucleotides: TGTGCCATCAGTGAAGCGGGGGGGAAAAACATTCAGTACTTC. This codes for CAISEAGGKNIQYF.

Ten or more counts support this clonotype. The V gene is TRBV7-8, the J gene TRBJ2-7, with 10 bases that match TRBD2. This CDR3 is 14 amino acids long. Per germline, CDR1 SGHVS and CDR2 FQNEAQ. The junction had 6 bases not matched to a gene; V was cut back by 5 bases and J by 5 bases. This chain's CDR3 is CASSRTGLANEQYF. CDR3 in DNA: TGTGCCAGCAGCCGGACGGGACTAGCGAACGAGCAGTACTTC.